The 3 T cell receptor beta chains reported below all come from one sample, sequenced in a study of blood T cells in healthy people across ages. Primers used in a second PCR of about 7 to 12 cycles were a sample-barcoded 5' primer and a J-beta primer mix. Using its own MiXCR run on the 5' RACE reads, TCRdb lists one record per CDR3 protein. The sample consists of some 1.5 million distinct CDR3 sequences, approximately 43% of them appearing once. The sample was blood. Every receptor here comes from a woman younger than 30 in good health.

This clonotype was observed a single time. The CDR3: CATSGSPLQETQYF. The CDR3 region has the DNA TGTGCCACCAGTGGATCCCCGTTACAAGAGACCCAGTACTTC. The rearrangement uses TRBV24-1 and TRBJ2-4; no definite D call. The DNA end favors TRBJ2-5, so the J call may be wrong. The CDR3 runs 14 residues. Germline CDR1 is KGHDR and CDR2 is SFDVKD.

V is TRBV27 and J is TRBJ2-7; the D is unclear. V shed 0 bases and J shed 1 base, with 13 bases lying between them. Germline values: CDR1 MNHEY, CDR2 SMNVEV (reference sequence). This CDR3 contains 16 residues. This chain's CDR3 is CASSLSIGHLSYEQYF. CDR3 bases: TGTGCCAGCAGTTTATCGATAGGGCATCTATCCTACGAGCAGTACTTC.

V usage is TRBV3-1 and J usage is TRBJ1-1, with 11 bases matching TRBD1. Trimming removed 4 bases from V and 5 bases from J; junction bases left unmatched: 6. This CDR3 is built from 15 residues. Per germline, CDR1 LGHDT and CDR2 YNNKEL (reference sequence). Here the CDR3 reads CASSRGTGGSTEAFF. The CDR3, as DNA: TGTGCCAGCAGCCGGGGGACAGGGGGATCAACTGAAGCTTTCTTT. The full variable domain, rest sourced from reference TRBV3-1 and TRBJ1-1, is DTAVSQTPKYLVTQMGNDKSIKCEQNLGHDTMYWYKQDSKKFLKIMFSYNNKELIINETVPNRFSPKSPDKAHLNLHINSLELGDSAVYFCASSRGTGGSTEAFFGQGTRLTVV.